This T cell receptor (beta chain) was sequenced for a study of type 1 regulatory T cells (dated by TCRdb to about 2021). About the investigation overall: The study characterized an in vitro protocol that generated a Tr1-enriched, alloantigen-specific CD4 T cell product named T-allo10. T-allo10 was being tested clinically in patients with hematological malignancies who were undergoing allogeneic hematopoietic stem cell transplantation.

The reads were generated on an Illumina MiSeq. TCRdb's own reprocessing of the public reads used fastp at Q25 and MiXCR and kept productive beta chains. A single entry per CDR3 protein holds the most common genes and DNA from its merged rows. The sample table holds roughly 71,000 distinct CDR3 sequences, of which 20% to 25% were seen once. The biggest ten clones account for 8.3% of the sample. Concerning this clonotype: It lacks a known antigen. Per-base quality was not reported, and no clone a single base away is much larger than it.

For CDR1 and CDR2, the germline V gene lists SGHVS and FNYEAQ. Including the terminal cysteine and phenylalanine, the CDR3 comprises 16 residues. Only the CDR3 portion is preserved as DNA: 48 bases, with reading frame beginning at the first base. The junction shows trimming of 2 bases on V and 4 bases on J, plus 12 bases between the germline ends. Findings and caveats that apply to the study as a whole: Tr1 cells showed a more restricted TCR repertoire than non-Tr1 cells, which the study interpreted as alloantigen-induced clonal expansion.

The sample taken for sequencing was cultured type 1 regulatory T (Tr1) cells, either the whole culture or a sorted fraction (not recorded which). Interpreted using the paper, the cell subset or site label stands for: type 1 regulatory T cells sorted from the T-allo10 product. The chain uses TRBV7-6 and TRBJ2-6, with a tentative D gene TRBD1 over 5 matching bases. This clonotype was sampled from a human donor in good health. At the DNA level, the sequence is TGTGCCAGCAGCTTAAGGCAGGGCGCAGGGGCCAACGTCCTGACTTTC. The resulting protein is CASSLRQGAGANVLTF. When the CDR3 is completed using the reference TRBV7-6 and TRBJ2-6 genes on either side, the full variable domain is GAGVSQSPRYKVTKRGQDVALRCDPISGHVSLYWYRQALGQGPEFLTYFNYEAQQDKSGLPNDRFSAERPEGSISTLTIQRTEQRDSAMYRCASSLRQGAGANVLTFGAGSRLTVL.